These 7 T cell receptor beta chains came from one sample sequenced in a study of cytomegalovirus exposure and HLA in healthy donors (dated by TCRdb to about 2017). Library creation used the immunoSEQ multiplex PCR assay. Sourced from immuneACCESS, this table was stored by TCRdb with only in-frame sequences that have V and J called. A share of the clones is absent; for the studies checked, an unresolved V gene accounts for under half, and the remainder has no known explanation. This sample lists about 240,000 clones; just under 90% were detected once. Around 2.6% of the sample belongs to the ten largest clones. The sequenced sample consisted of PBMCs. Every receptor here comes from a young man in good health and CMV-seronegative.

This chain uses TRBV6-1 with TRBJ1-2, with D possibly matching TRBD1 (6 bases). The CDR3 has 13 amino acids. Trimming cost V 6 bases and J 4 bases, with 12 bases left between them. Per germline, CDR1 MNHNS and CDR2 SASEGT. The CDR3: CASSEQGGYGYTF. The CDR3 DNA reads TGTGCCAGCAGCGAACAGGGCGGCTATGGCTACACCTTC.

As DNA, the CDR3 is TGTGCCAGCAGCTTAGATCTTGCAGGCCGACGTGGCTACACCTTC. Translating it yields CASSLDLAGRRGYTF. This rearrangement joins TRBV11-2 to TRBJ1-2; D is unresolved. The CDR3 covers 15 residues. The germline V gene has CDR1 SGHAT and CDR2 FQNNGV. Trimming took 0 bases from V and 7 from J, leaving 15 bases between them. The entire variable domain, with the rest obtained from reference TRBV11-2 and TRBJ1-2, is as follows: EAGVAQSPRYKIIEKRQSVAFWCNPISGHATLYWYQQILGQGPKLLIQFQNNGVVDDSQLPKDRFSAERLKGVDSTLKIQPAKLEDSAVYLCASSLDLAGRRGYTFGSGTRLTVV.

This clone was seen only a few times. The J gene is TRBJ2-7, the V gene TRBV30; D perhaps matches TRBD1 (6 bases). Trimming took off 5 bases at V and 3 bases at J, with 14 bases between the two ends. The germline V gene encodes CDR1 GTSNPN and CDR2 SVGIG (reference sequence). The CDR3 loop spans 13 amino acids. The CDR3 region is CAWGTMTGYEQYF. The CDR3 DNA reads as TGTGCCTGGGGGACGATGACAGGCTACGAGCAGTACTTC.

The chain couples TRBV6-6 to TRBJ1-5; TRBD1 agrees at 8 bases. CDR1 is MNHNY, CDR2 SVGAGI, per germline (reference sequence). With V trimmed by 6 bases and J by 4 bases, 5 bases remained unmatched. CDR3 size: 14 residues. The DNA for the CDR3 is TGTGCCAGCAGCTTTCGACAGGGGAATCAGCCCCAGCATTTT. Encoded protein: CASSFRQGNQPQHF.

This clone has more than one count but fewer than ten. The gene calls are TRBV7-2 and TRBJ1-1, with 8 nucleotides matching TRBD1. Losses at the gene ends were 7 bases for V and 5 bases for J; bases not matched to a gene: 6. Germline V gene sequence: CDR1 SGHTA, CDR2 FQGNSA. The CDR3 extends over 13 amino acids. As DNA, the CDR3 is TGTGCCAGCATGGACAGGGTTCGGACTGAAGCTTTCTTT. This codes for CASMDRVRTEAFF.

V is TRBV6-6 and J is TRBJ2-3; no firm D call. The germline CDR1 and CDR2 sequences are MNHNY and SVGAGI (reference sequence). The CDR3 loop spans 16 amino acids. V was cut by 5 bases and J by 0 bases, with 15 bases left in between. Written as DNA, the CDR3 is TGTGCCAGCAGTCAAACCGCAACTTCTAGCACAGATACGCAGTATTTT. Residues: CASSQTATSSTDTQYF.

V is TRBV9 and J is TRBJ2-7; no definite D call. Trimming stripped 0 bases from V and 2 bases from J, with 12 bases between. Germline-derived CDR1 and CDR2 are SGDLS and YYNGEE. The CDR3 loop spans 15 amino acids. The chain's CDR3 is CASSVAPGVTYEQYF. The CDR3 bases are TGTGCCAGCAGCGTAGCTCCCGGAGTTACCTACGAGCAGTACTTC.